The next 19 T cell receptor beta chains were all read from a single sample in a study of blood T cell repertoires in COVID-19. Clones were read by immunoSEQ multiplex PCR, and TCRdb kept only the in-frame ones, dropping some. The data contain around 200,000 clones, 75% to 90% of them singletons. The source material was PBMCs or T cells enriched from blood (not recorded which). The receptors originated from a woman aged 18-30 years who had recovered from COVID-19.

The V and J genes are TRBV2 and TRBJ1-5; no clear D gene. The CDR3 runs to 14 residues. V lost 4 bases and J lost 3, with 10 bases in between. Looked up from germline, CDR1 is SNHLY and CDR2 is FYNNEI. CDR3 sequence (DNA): TGTGCCAGCAGTGTTAGACACACCAATCAGCCCCAGCATTTT. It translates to CASSVRHTNQPQHF.

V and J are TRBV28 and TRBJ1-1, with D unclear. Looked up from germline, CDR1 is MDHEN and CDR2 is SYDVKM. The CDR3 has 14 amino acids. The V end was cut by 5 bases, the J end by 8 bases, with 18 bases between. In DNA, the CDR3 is TGTGCCAGCAGTCCGCTCCCACGTACAGAGGAAGCTTTCTTT. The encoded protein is CASSPLPRTEEAFF.

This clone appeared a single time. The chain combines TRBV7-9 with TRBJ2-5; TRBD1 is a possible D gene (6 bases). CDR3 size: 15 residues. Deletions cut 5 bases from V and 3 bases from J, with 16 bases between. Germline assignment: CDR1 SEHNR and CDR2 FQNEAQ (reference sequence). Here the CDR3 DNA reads TGTGCCAGCAGCCTCGGCAGGGGATCGAAAGAGACCCAGTACTTC. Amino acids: CASSLGRGSKETQYF.

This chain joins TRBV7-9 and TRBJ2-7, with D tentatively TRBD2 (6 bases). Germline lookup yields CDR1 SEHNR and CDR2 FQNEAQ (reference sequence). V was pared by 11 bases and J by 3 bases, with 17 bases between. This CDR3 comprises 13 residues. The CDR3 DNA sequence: TGTGCCTCAAATTCCGGGACTCACTACGAGCAGTACTTC. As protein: CASNSGTHYEQYF.

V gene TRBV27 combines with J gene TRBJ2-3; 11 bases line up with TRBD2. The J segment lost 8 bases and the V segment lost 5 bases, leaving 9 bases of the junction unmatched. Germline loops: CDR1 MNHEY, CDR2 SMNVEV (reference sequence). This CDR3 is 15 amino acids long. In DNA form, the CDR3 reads TGTGCCAGCAGTCATATAGCGGGAGGGCCTGTTACGCAGTATTTT. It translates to CASSHIAGGPVTQYF.

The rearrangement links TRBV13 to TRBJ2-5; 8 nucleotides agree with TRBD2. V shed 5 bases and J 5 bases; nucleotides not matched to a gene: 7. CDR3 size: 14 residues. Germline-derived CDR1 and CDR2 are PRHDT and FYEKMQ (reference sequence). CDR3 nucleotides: TGTGCCAGCAGCCGCGGGACTAGAGAGGAGACCCAGTACTTC. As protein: CASSRGTREETQYF.

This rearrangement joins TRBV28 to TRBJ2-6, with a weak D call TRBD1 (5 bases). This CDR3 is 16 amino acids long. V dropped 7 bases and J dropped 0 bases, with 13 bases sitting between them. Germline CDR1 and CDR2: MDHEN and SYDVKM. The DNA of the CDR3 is TGTGCCAGCATGACAGCCTCGAGCTCTGGGGCCAACGTCCTGACTTTC. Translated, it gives CASMTASSSGANVLTF. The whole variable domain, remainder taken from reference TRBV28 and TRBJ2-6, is DVKVTQSSRYLVKRTGEKVFLECVQDMDHENMFWYRQDPGLGLRLIYFSYDVKMKEKGDIPEGYSVSREKKERFSLILESASTNQTSMYLCASMTASSSGANVLTFGAGSRLTVL.

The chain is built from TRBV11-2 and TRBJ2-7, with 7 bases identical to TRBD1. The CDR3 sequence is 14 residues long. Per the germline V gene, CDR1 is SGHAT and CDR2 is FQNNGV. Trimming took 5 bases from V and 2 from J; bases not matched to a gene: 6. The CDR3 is CASSIGTATYEQYF. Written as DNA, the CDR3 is TGTGCCAGCAGCATCGGGACAGCTACCTACGAGCAGTACTTC.

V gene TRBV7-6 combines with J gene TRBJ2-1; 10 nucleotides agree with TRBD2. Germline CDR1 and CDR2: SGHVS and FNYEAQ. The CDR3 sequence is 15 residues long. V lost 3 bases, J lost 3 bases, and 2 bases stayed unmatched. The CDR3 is CASSLTSGYYNEQFF. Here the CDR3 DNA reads TGTGCCAGCAGCTTGACTAGCGGGTACTACAATGAGCAGTTCTTC.

As DNA, the CDR3 is TGTGCCAGCAGCCCGCGAACAGCGGGGAGCACAGATACGCAGTATTTT. This encodes CASSPRTAGSTDTQYF. The chain combines TRBV5-4 with TRBJ2-3; TRBD2 matches 7 bases. Per germline, CDR1 SGHNT and CDR2 YYREEE (reference sequence). The CDR3 has 16 residues. Losses at the gene ends were 4 bases for V and 0 bases for J; bases not matched to a gene: 8.

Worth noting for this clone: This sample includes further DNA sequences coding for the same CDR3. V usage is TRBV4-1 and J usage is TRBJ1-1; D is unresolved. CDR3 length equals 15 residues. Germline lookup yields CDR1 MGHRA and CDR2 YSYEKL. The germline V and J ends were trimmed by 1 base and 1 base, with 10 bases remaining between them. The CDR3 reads CASSQVLGRNTEAFF. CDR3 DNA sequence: TGCGCCAGCAGCCAAGTTCTGGGCAGGAACACTGAAGCTTTCTTT.

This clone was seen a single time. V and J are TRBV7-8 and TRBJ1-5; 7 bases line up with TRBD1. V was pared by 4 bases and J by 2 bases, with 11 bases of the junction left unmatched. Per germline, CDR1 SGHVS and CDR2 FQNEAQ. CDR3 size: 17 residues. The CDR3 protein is CASSSRNSGTGNQPQHF. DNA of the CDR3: TGTGCCAGCAGCTCACGTAACTCCGGGACAGGCAATCAGCCCCAGCATTTT.

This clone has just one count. DNA of the CDR3: TGTGCCAGCAGCGAGAAGGACAGGAACGAGCAGTACTTC. This sequence encodes CASSEKDRNEQYF. The rearrangement joins TRBV7-9 to TRBJ2-7, with TRBD1 matching over 7 bases. Trimming cost V 5 bases and J 5 bases; bases outside gene matches: 6. Germline V gene data show CDR1 as SEHNR and CDR2 as FQNEAQ (reference sequence). The CDR3 is 13 amino acids.

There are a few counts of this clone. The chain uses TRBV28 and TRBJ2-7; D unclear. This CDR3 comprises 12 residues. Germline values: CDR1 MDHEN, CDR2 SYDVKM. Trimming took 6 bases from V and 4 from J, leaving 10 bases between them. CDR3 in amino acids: CASRQASYEQYF. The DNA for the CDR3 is TGTGCCAGCAGGCAAGCGTCATACGAGCAGTACTTC.

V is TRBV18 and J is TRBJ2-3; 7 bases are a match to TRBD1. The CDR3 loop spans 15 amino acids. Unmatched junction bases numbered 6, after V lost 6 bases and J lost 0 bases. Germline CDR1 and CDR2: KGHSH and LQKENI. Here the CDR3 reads CASSRQGASTDTQYF. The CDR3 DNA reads TGTGCCAGCTCCCGACAGGGTGCTAGCACAGATACGCAGTATTTT.

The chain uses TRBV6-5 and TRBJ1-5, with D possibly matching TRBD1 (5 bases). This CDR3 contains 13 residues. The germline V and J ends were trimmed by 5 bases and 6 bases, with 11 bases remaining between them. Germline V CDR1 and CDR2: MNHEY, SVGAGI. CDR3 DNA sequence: TGTGCCAGCAGTCCAGGGCATGGTCAGCCCCAGCATTTT. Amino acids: CASSPGHGQPQHF.

The CDR3 sequence: CASSPAPTGSRGYTF. In nucleotides, the CDR3 is TGTGCCAGCAGCCCGGCCCCAACAGGGAGTCGTGGCTACACCTTC. This sequence joins TRBV5-8 and TRBJ1-2; D might be TRBD1 (6 bases). The CDR3 is made up of 15 amino acids. Trimming removed 4 bases from V and 7 bases from J, with 20 bases in between. CDR1 is SGHTS, CDR2 YDEGEE, per germline.

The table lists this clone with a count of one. The CDR3 DNA is TGCGCCAGCAGCGGAGGCGGAAACTACGAGCAGTACTTC. Its protein product is CASSGGGNYEQYF. The chain carries TRBV5-1 and TRBJ2-7; D perhaps matches TRBD2 (5 bases). V lost 4 bases and J lost 3, with 11 bases in between. This CDR3 contains 13 residues. Germline-derived CDR1 and CDR2 are SGHRS and YFSETQ.

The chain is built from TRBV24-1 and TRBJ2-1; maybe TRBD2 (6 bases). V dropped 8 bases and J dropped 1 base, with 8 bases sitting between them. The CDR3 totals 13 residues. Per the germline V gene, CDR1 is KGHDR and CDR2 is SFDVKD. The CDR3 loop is CATMGRSYNEQFF. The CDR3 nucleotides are TGTGCCACCATGGGGAGGTCCTACAATGAGCAGTTCTTC.